This TCR beta chain was obtained from a study of early T cells in non-severe SARS-CoV-2 infection. Study-wide results and caveats: Anti-spike CD8 responses were favored by VDJdb matching, which missed private and CD4 specificities.

cDNA molecules, individually, were tagged with unique molecular identifiers. A single record per CDR3 protein comes from TCRdb applying MiXCR to the 5' RACE reads. The sample records 40,000 to 60,000 distinct CDR3 sequences, under 7.5% being singletons. The CDR3 has 18 residues. The germline V and J ends were trimmed by 4 bases and 4 bases, with 23 bases remaining between them. CDR1 and CDR2 from the germline V gene are SGHNT and YENEEA. For this clonotype: Its antigen is undetermined.

The chain joins TRBV11-3 to TRBJ2-1; D could derive from TRBD1 or TRBD2 (6 bases each). The sample was whole blood, taken at baseline. This TCR was recovered from an adult who was a healthcare worker with PCR-confirmed SARS-CoV-2 infection or an uninfected control (not recorded which). CDR3 nucleotide sequence: TGTGCCAGCAGCTACACCCGCGGAGGGGGAATTCGGTACAATGAGCAGTTCTTC. Encoded protein: CASSYTRGGGIRYNEQFF.